The 19 T cell receptor beta chains given below trace back to one sample, sequenced in a study of cytomegalovirus exposure and HLA in healthy donors. 60 Vbeta and 13 Jbeta primers were used in PCR. TCRdb's table, derived via immunoSEQ multiplex PCR, lists solely in-frame clones and lacks some. The sample gives under 150,000 clones, 73% of which show up once; around 14% is in the top ten. What was sequenced was PBMCs. These receptors all stem from a human donor in good health.

The J gene is TRBJ1-2, the V gene TRBV9; D gene unclear. The germline V and J ends were trimmed by 0 bases and 4 bases, with 4 bases remaining between them. Germline CDR1 reads SGDLS; CDR2 reads YYNGEE. This CDR3 spans 12 amino acids. Here the CDR3 reads CASSVDSYGYTF. The CDR3 DNA sequence: TGTGCCAGCAGCGTAGACTCCTATGGCTACACCTTC.

The gene calls are TRBV11-1 and TRBJ2-1, with 7 bases that match TRBD1. CDR1 is SGHAT, CDR2 FQDESV, per germline (reference sequence). Trimming cost V 5 bases and J 3 bases; bases outside gene matches: 16. The CDR3 spans 18 residues. The CDR3 region has the DNA TGTGCCAGCAGCCTTAAACCCCGCAGGGGGATATACTACAATGAGCAGTTCTTC. Translation: CASSLKPRRGIYYNEQFF.

The gene calls are TRBV5-1 and TRBJ2-5; TRBD1 agrees at 7 bases. Losses at the gene ends were 3 bases for V and 5 bases for J; bases not matched to a gene: 7. This CDR3 region has 14 residues. CDR1 and CDR2 (germline): SGHRS, YFSETQ. CDR3 nucleotide sequence: TGCGCCAGCAGCTCGATTCGACAGGGCGAGACCCAGTACTTC. Its translation is CASSSIRQGETQYF.

The sample holds a few counts of this clone. The CDR3 is CSVDRAGEQFF. The DNA for the CDR3 is TGCAGCGTTGACAGGGCCGGCGAGCAGTTCTTC. The chain carries TRBV29-1 and TRBJ2-1; perhaps TRBD1 as D (5 bases). V was trimmed by 3 bases and J by 10 bases, leaving 10 bases between them. Germline values: CDR1 SQVTM, CDR2 ANQGSEA. This CDR3 contains 11 residues.

The V and J genes are TRBV4-1 and TRBJ2-5; 8 nucleotides agree with TRBD1. With the DNA end fitting TRBJ2-7 better, the J assignment may be wrong. There are 15 residues in the CDR3. The V gene's germline CDR1 is MGHRA and CDR2 YSYEKL. CDR3 loop: CASSQENRGTYEQYF. CDR3 bases: TGCGCCAGCAGCCAAGAAAACAGGGGGACCTACGAGCAGTACTTC.

This chain links TRBV6-5 with TRBJ1-2; 9 nucleotides line up with TRBD1. The CDR3 is 13 amino acids. Germline V lookup: CDR1 MNHEY, CDR2 SVGAGI. V trimming: 5 bases; J trimming: 8 bases; junction bases outside the gene matches: 6. CDR3 sequence (DNA): TGTGCCAGCAGTCAGGGACAGGGCCGAGGCTACACCTTC. The encoded protein is CASSQGQGRGYTF.

The chain uses TRBV9 and TRBJ2-3, with TRBD1 identical over 10 bases. CDR1 and CDR2 from the germline V gene are SGDLS and YYNGEE. The CDR3 has 14 amino acids. The junction had 1 base not matched to a gene; V was cut back by 2 bases and J by 4 bases. CDR3 protein: CASSVGTGADTQYF. DNA for the CDR3: TGTGCCAGCAGCGTGGGGACAGGGGCAGATACGCAGTATTTT.

This clone was seen a few times. The J gene is TRBJ1-2, the V gene TRBV7-9; TRBD1 aligns across 7 bases. V lost 5 bases and J lost 7; bases outside the gene matches: 10. Germline loops: CDR1 SEHNR, CDR2 FQNEAQ (reference sequence). The CDR3 consists of 14 residues. The CDR3 DNA sequence: TGTGCCAGCAGCGAGCAGGGACAGTCCTCTGGCTACACCTTC. Translated, it gives CASSEQGQSSGYTF. Full variable domain (rest looked up from reference TRBV7-9 and TRBJ1-2): DTGVSQNPRHKITKRGQNVTFRCDPISEHNRLYWYRQTLGQGPEFLTYFQNEAQLEKSRLLSDRFSAERPKGSFSTLEIQRTEQGDSAMYLCASSEQGQSSGYTFGSGTRLTVV.

The chain joins TRBV9 to TRBJ2-3; 7 bases map to TRBD1. The trim removed 3 bases at V and 5 bases at J, leaving 9 bases unmatched. This CDR3 has 15 amino acids. CDR1 is SGDLS and CDR2 is YYNGEE in the germline V gene. The CDR3 region is CASSALTGLGDTQYF. CDR3 nucleotide sequence: TGTGCCAGCAGCGCCCTGACAGGGTTGGGAGATACGCAGTATTTT.

The V call is TRBV10-3, the J call TRBJ2-7; TRBD1 matches 7 bases. CDR1 is ENHRY and CDR2 is SYGVKD in the germline V gene. The CDR3 extends over 14 amino acids. V lost 3 bases to trimming and J lost 0 bases; unmatched junction nucleotides: 2. CDR3 amino acids: CAISDGQDSYEQYF. DNA for the CDR3: TGTGCCATCAGTGATGGACAGGACTCCTACGAGCAGTACTTC.

The chain has TRBV4-1 and TRBJ2-7; tentatively, D is TRBD2 (6 bases). Germline V gene lookup returns CDR1 MGHRA and CDR2 YSYEKL. The CDR3 contains 13 residues. V gave up 0 bases and J gave up 4 bases, with 7 bases separating them. The CDR3 region is CASSQDGGYEQYF. For the CDR3, the DNA is TGCGCCAGCAGCCAAGATGGAGGGTACGAGCAGTACTTC.

The V gene is TRBV28, the J gene TRBJ1-2; weak D call: TRBD1 (5 bases). Trimming pared 7 bases from V and 2 bases from J, leaving 5 bases between. Germline loops: CDR1 MDHEN, CDR2 SYDVKM. CDR3 size: 11 residues. In DNA form, the CDR3 reads TGTGCCAGCAAGGGGAACTATGGCTACACCTTC. This gives the protein CASKGNYGYTF.

The chain recombines TRBV7-6 with TRBJ2-1; the match to TRBD2 covers 13 bases. The J segment lost 3 bases and the V segment lost 4 bases, leaving 3 bases of the junction unmatched. The CDR3 sequence is 16 residues long. Germline V gene data show CDR1 as SGHVS and CDR2 as FNYEAQ. This CDR3 reads CASSSGLAGLYNEQFF. CDR3 nucleotide sequence: TGTGCCAGCAGCTCGGGACTAGCGGGGCTCTACAATGAGCAGTTCTTC.

V is TRBV13 and J is TRBJ1-1; D is ambiguous. Trimming removed 7 bases at V and 1 base at J, with 10 bases between. CDR1 is PRHDT and CDR2 is FYEKMQ in the germline V gene (reference sequence). CDR3 length equals 13 residues. In nucleotides, the CDR3 is TGTGCCAGCATACGGGTAAAGAACACTGAAGCTTTCTTT. This encodes CASIRVKNTEAFF.

The CDR3 DNA sequence: TGCGCCAGCAGCCAAGATCCGTCGACAGGGGGCGGATCACCCCTCCACTTT. This gives the protein CASSQDPSTGGGSPLHF. The V and J genes are TRBV4-1 and TRBJ1-6, with 10 bases that match TRBD1. The CDR3 spans 17 residues. Trimming cost V 0 bases and J 10 bases; bases outside gene matches: 9. Germline V gene sequence: CDR1 MGHRA, CDR2 YSYEKL.

This chain uses TRBV30 with TRBJ2-7; possibly TRBD2 for D (5 bases). CDR1 and CDR2 from the germline V gene are GTSNPN and SVGIG (reference sequence). The CDR3 spans 13 residues. V shed 3 bases and J shed 7 bases, with 16 bases lying between them. The CDR3 region is CAWRPGLRGEQYF. The DNA for the CDR3 is TGTGCCTGGAGACCGGGCTTACGGGGAGAGCAGTACTTC.

The V and J genes are TRBV5-5 and TRBJ2-3; D possibly corresponds to TRBD2 (5 bases). Trimming shortened V by 4 bases and J by 0 bases, and 9 bases separated the two germline ends. CDR1 and CDR2 (germline): SGHKS, YYEKEE (reference sequence). This CDR3 has 14 residues. The CDR3 spells CASSDTRSTDTQYF. CDR3 sequence (DNA): TGTGCCAGCAGCGACACTAGGAGCACAGATACGCAGTATTTT.

This chain connects TRBV4-1 to TRBJ1-5; D is unresolved. The length of the CDR3 is 18 residues. CDR1 and CDR2 from the germline V gene are MGHRA and YSYEKL. V was cut by 1 base and J by 0 bases, with 16 bases left in between. CDR3 nucleotides: TGCGCCAGCAGCCAAGTTTTTTTCGGAACAGATAGCAATCAGCCCCAGCATTTT. As protein: CASSQVFFGTDSNQPQHF.

This clone was observed a single time. The CDR3 loop is CASSPHINTGELFF. CDR3 DNA sequence: TGTGCCAGCAGCCCTCACATAAACACCGGGGAGCTGTTTTTT. V usage is TRBV5-4 and J usage is TRBJ2-2; D unclear. This CDR3 is built from 14 residues. Germline-derived CDR1 and CDR2 are SGHNT and YYREEE (reference sequence). Trimming stripped 4 bases from V and 2 bases from J, with 9 bases between. Looking up the rest from reference TRBV5-4 and TRBJ2-2 gives the full variable domain: ETGVTQSPTHLIKTRGQQVTLRCSSQSGHNTVSWYQQALGQGPQFIFQYYREEENGRGNFPPRFSGLQFPNYSSELNVNALELDDSALYLCASSPHINTGELFFGEGSRLTVL.